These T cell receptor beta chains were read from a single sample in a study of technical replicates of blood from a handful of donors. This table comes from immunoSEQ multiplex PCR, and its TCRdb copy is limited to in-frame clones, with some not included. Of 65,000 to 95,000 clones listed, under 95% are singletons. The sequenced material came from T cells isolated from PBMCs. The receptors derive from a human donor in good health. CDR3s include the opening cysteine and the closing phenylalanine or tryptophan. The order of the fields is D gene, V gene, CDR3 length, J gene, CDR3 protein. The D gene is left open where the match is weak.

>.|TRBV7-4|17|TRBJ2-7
CASSQEGGTALSYEQYF
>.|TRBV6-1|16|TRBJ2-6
CASSEARGFEANVLTF
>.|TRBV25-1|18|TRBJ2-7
CASSGPQLSDTNLYEQYF
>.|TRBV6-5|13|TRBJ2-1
CASSYGLNNEQFF
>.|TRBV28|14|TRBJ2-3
CASSSVEGQDTQYF
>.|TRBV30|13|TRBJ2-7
CACTIPGAYEQYF
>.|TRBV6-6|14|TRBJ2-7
CASSTGLPTYEQYF
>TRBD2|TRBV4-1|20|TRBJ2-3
CASSLLPPLLAGVTPDTQYF
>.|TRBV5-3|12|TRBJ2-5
CARRWPRETQYF
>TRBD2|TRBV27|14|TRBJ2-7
CASSLLAEISEQYF
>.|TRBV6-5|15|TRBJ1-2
CASSRGRSPSVRYTF